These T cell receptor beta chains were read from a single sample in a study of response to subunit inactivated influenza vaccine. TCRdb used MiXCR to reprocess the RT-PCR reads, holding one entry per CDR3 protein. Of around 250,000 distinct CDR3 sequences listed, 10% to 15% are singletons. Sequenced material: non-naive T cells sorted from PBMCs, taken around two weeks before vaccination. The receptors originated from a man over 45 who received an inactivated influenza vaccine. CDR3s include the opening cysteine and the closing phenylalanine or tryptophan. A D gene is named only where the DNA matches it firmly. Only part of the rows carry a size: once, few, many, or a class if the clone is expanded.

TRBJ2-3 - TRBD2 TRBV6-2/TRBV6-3 CASSPSGTTTQYF TGTGCCAGCAGCCCGTCCGGGACTACAACGCAGTATTTT
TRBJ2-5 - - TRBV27 CASSLGGMLGETQYF TGTGCCAGCAGTTTAGGGGGGATGCTTGGGGAGACCCAGTACTTC
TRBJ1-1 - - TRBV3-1 CASSRVTGNTEAFF TGTGCCAGCAGCCGAGTCACAGGGAACACTGAAGCTTTCTTT
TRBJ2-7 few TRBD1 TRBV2 CASTFTGTGANEQYF TGTGCCAGCACTTTCACCGGGACAGGGGCAAACGAGCAGTACTTC
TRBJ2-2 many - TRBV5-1 CASSPDLGELFF TGCGCCAGCAGTCCGGACCTCGGGGAGCTGTTTTTT
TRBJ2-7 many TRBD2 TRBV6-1 CASRKKGLAGVSYEQYF TGTGCCAGCAGAAAAAAGGGACTAGCGGGAGTATCCTACGAGCAGTACTTC
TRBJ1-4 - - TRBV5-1 CASSLATNRGIGEKLFF TGCGCCAGCAGCTTGGCCACGAATCGGGGCATAGGGGAAAAACTGTTTTTT
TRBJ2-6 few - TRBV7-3 CASSPPDSLSGANVLTF TGTGCCAGCAGCCCCCCGGACAGCCTTTCTGGGGCCAACGTCCTGACTTTC
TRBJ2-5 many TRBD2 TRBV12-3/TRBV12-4 CASRSAGGPETQYF TGTGCCAGCAGATCAGCGGGGGGGCCGGAGACCCAGTACTTC
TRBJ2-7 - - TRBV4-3 CASSQARTLSYEQYF TGCGCCAGCAGCCAAGCCCGGACTTTATCCTACGAGCAGTACTTC
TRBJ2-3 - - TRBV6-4 CASSDSINRLTDTQYF TGTGCCAGCAGTGACTCGATCAACAGGCTAACAGATACGCAGTATTTT
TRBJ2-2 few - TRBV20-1 CSASFWATNTGELFF TGCAGTGCTAGCTTCTGGGCCACGAACACCGGGGAGCTGTTTTTT
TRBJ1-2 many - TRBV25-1 CASSDSGYGYTF TGTGCCAGCAGTGACAGCGGCTATGGCTACACCTTC
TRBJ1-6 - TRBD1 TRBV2 CASSPRQGGNSPLHF TGTGCCAGCAGCCCACGACAGGGTGGTAATTCACCCCTCCACTTT
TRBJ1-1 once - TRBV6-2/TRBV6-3 CAAWGPMGVTEAFF TGTGCCGCATGGGGACCCATGGGGGTCACTGAAGCTTTCTTT
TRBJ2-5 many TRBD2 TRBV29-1 CSVGAGGKTQYF TGCAGCGTTGGTGCGGGAGGAAAGACCCAGTACTTC
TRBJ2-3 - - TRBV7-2 CASSLTGASTDTQYF TGTGCCAGCAGCTTGACTGGCGCTAGCACAGATACGCAGTATTTT
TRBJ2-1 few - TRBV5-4 CASSLRGRKTNEQFF TGTGCCAGCAGCTTGAGGGGACGGAAAACCAATGAGCAGTTCTTC
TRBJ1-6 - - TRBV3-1 CASSQDWRSSYNSPLHF TGTGCCAGCAGCCAAGATTGGAGGAGCTCCTATAATTCACCCCTCCACTTT
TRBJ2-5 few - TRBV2 CASSVGAENQYF TGTGCCAGCAGTGTCGGAGCGGAGAACCAGTACTTC
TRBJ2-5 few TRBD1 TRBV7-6 CASSTNRGLETQYF TGTGCCAGCAGCACAAACAGGGGGCTGGAGACCCAGTACTTC
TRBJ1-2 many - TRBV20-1 CSTGTRGTVNYGYTF TGCAGTACGGGGACCCGCGGGACGGTAAACTATGGCTACACCTTC
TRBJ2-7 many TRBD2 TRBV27 CASGTSGIHYEQYF TGTGCCAGCGGGACTAGCGGGATCCACTACGAGCAGTACTTC
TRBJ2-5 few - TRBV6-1 CASRRARGETQYF TGTGCCAGCAGAAGGGCTAGGGGGGAGACCCAGTACTTC
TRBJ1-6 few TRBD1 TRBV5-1 CASSNRGLDNSPLHF TGCGCCAGCAGCAACAGGGGATTAGATAATTCACCCCTCCACTTT
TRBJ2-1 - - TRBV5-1 CASSLTDYSYNEQFF TGCGCCAGCAGCTTAACGGATTACTCCTACAATGAGCAGTTCTTC
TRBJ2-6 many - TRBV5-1 CASSLGSGANVLTF TGTGCCAGCAGCTTGGGCTCTGGGGCCAACGTCCTGACTTTC
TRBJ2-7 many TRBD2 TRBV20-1 CSGREGNYEQYF TGCAGTGGCCGGGAGGGCAACTACGAGCAGTACTTC
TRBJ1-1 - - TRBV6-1 CASSEHGNTEAFF TGTGCCAGCAGTGAGCACGGGAACACTGAAGCTTTCTTT
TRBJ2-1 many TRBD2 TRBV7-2 CASSLAAGGINEQFF TGTGCCAGCAGCTTAGCGGCGGGGGGGATCAATGAGCAGTTCTTC
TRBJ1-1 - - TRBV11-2 CASSLQGFTEAFF TGTGCCAGCAGCCTACAGGGATTCACTGAAGCTTTCTTT
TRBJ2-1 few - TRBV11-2 CASSLETLRDEQFF TGTGCCAGCAGCTTAGAGACCCTTAGAGATGAGCAGTTCTTC
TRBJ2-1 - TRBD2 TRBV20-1 CSVGTSGGRNEQFF TGCAGTGTGGGGACTAGCGGGGGTAGGAATGAGCAGTTCTTC
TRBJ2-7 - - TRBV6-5 CASSYSISWQSSYEQYF TGTGCCAGCAGTTACTCGATCTCGTGGCAGAGCTCCTACGAGCAGTACTTC
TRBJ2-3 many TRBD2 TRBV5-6 CASSSPAGGETDTQYF TGTGCCAGCAGCTCACCAGCGGGGGGGGAAACAGATACGCAGTATTTT
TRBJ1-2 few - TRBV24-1 CATSENTGYNGYTF TGTGCCACCAGTGAAAACACAGGGTATAATGGCTACACCTTC
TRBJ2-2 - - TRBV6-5 CASSYGPSTGELFF TGTGCCAGCAGTTATGGGCCGAGCACCGGGGAGCTGTTTTTT
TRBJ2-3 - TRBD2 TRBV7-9 CASSLARTSPDTQYF TGTGCCAGCAGCTTAGCCCGGACTAGCCCAGATACGCAGTATTTT
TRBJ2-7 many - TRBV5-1 CASSLDSGRYEQYF TGCGCCAGCAGCTTGGATTCAGGTCGGTACGAGCAGTACTTC